This T cell receptor (beta chain) was obtained from a study of T cell responses to AZD1222 COVID-19 vaccine (dated by TCRdb to the early 2020s). Background for the entire study: A total of 233 trial participants underwent TCR sequencing, of whom 200 to 220 received two doses of AZD1222 and about 26 received two doses of the MenACWY control vaccine. Trial participants were enrolled by age into 18-55, 56-69 and 70-plus year subgroups, with approximately 150, 30 and 60 TCR-sequenced participants respectively. Results and caveats for the whole study, not just this receptor: Conclusions about previously exposed vaccinees were limited because only a handful of AZD1222 recipients were SARS-CoV-2 seropositive at baseline. The 56-69-year group was small, and its depth increase did not reach significance, likely because of low power. No day 14 peak-response samples were available, so repertoires were characterized only after the peak T cell response. The vaccine-associated CD4 TCRs covered the entire spike protein, and the dominant responses fell in regions 160-218 and 743-854. Nearly half of unique spike-specific TCRs reportedly recognized epitopes outside regions mutated in the B.1.351 and B.1.1.7 variants. Participants were mostly white British and included more females than males, and it was suggested by the authors that clonal diversity may have been underestimated. After two AZD1222 doses, both the breadth and the depth of spike-specific TCRs were significantly higher than at day 0 and than in MenACWY recipients.

The CDR3 spans 14 residues, from the cysteine through the phenylalanine. Here the CDR3 DNA is all that survives: 42 bases in frame from base 1. Germline trimming amounts to 3 bases on V and 11 bases on J, with 9 as the count of junction bases outside the gene matches. In the germline V gene, CDR1 corresponds to LGHNA and CDR2 to YSLEER. The CDR3 regions of human TCRbeta chains were analyzed by immunosequencing. In the paper's pipeline: Repertoire TCRs were checked for matches against a reference library of SARS-CoV-2-specific TCRs that had been generated using the MIRA antigen-specificity platform. Breadth was defined as the fraction of unique TCRs that were SARS-CoV-2-associated. Depth was defined as the fraction of total T cells that were SARS-CoV-2-associated. Using the MIRA data, every spike-specific TCR was mapped to the spike region that the TCR reacted to and assigned to either a CD4 or a CD8 class. Log10-transformed breadth and depth values were compared by one-way ANOVA with Sidak's multiple comparisons tests. Sourced from immuneACCESS, this table was stored by TCRdb with only in-frame sequences that have V and J called. A share of the clones is absent; for the studies checked, an unresolved V gene accounts for under half, and the remainder has no known explanation. V and J calls and clone size are as listed in that table; D and trimming were resolved from the DNA. Counted in this sample were 100,000 to 150,000 clones; approximately 92% of them appeared once. The leading ten clones occupy 1.5% to 2% of the sample.

The meaning of the sample's time point label: about 28 days (+/-7) after the second vaccine dose. AZD1222 recipients given second doses at about 4 weeks or at about 12 weeks were pooled, since spike-specific TCR depth and breadth were not found to differ between the two schedules. Vaccinee samples were obtained from the UK trials COV001 and COV002, which included a single-blind randomized controlled phase 2/3 trial of AZD1222 (ChAdOx1 nCoV-19) in healthy adults. For TCRbeta chain sequencing, PBMC samples from trial participants were taken at day 0 and at day 28 after the second dose. A note on this clone: The antigen it recognizes is unknown. No much larger clonotype is one base removed from it; base qualities were not supplied.

Recombination linked TRBV4-3 to TRBJ1-1, with 10 bases in between that match TRBD1. This TCR derives from an adult who received the AZD1222 COVID-19 vaccine. Sequencing was performed on peripheral blood, taken 28 days after the second AZD1222 dose. In nucleotides, the sequence is TGCGCCAGCAGCCAGGATCGACAGGGGGCGCAGGCTTTCTTT. Translated, it reads CASSQDRQGAQAFF.